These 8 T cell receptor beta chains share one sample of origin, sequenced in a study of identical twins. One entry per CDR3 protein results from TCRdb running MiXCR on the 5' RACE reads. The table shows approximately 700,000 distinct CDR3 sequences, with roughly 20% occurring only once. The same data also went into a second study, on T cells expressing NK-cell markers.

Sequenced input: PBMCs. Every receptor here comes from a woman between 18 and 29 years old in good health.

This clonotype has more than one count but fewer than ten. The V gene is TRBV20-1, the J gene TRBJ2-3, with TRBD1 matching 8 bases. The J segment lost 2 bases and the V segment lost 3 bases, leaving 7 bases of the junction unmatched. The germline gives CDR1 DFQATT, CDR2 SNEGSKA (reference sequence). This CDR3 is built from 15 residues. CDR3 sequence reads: CSASTGGSFTDTQYF. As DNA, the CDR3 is TGCAGTGCTAGCACAGGGGGGAGTTTCACAGATACGCAGTATTTT.

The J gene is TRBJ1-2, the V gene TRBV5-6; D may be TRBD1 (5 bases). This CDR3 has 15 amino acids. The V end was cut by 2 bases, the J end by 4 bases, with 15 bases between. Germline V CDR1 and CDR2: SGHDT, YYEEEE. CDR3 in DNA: TGTGCCAGCAGCTTTACCCTCCTACAGGTCTATGGCTACACCTTC. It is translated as CASSFTLLQVYGYTF.

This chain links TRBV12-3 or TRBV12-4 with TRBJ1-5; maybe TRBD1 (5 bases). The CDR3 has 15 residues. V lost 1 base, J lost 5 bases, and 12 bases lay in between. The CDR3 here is CASSLGDRRHQPQHF. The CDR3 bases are TGTGCCAGCAGTTTAGGGGACCGGAGACATCAGCCCCAGCATTTT.

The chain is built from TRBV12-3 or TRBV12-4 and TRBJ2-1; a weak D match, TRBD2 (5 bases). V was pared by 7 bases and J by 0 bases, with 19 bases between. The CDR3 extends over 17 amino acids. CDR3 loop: CASINYAEGSSYNEQFF. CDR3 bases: TGTGCCAGCATCAATTACGCGGAAGGGAGCTCCTACAATGAGCAGTTCTTC.

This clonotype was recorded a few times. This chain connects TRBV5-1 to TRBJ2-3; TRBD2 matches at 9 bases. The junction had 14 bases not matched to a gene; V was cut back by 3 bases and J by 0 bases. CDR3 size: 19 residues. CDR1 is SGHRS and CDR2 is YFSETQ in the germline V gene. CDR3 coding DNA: TGCGCCAGCAGCTACTACATATCCCTTAGCGGGGGTAGCACAGATACGCAGTATTTT. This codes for CASSYYISLSGGSTDTQYF.

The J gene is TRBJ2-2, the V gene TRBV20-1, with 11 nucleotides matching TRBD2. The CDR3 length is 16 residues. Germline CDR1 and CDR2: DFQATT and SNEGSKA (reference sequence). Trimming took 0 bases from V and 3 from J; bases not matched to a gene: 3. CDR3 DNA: TGCAGTGCTAGAGACCTTAGCGGGGGGGACACCGGGGAGCTGTTTTTT. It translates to CSARDLSGGDTGELFF.

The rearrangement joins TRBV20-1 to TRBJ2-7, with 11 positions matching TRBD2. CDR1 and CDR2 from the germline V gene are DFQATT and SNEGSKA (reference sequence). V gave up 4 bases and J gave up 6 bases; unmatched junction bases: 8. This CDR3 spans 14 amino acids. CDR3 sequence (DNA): TGCAGTGCTAAGGTCGGGACTAGCGGTCTCGAGCAGTACTTC. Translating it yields CSAKVGTSGLEQYF.

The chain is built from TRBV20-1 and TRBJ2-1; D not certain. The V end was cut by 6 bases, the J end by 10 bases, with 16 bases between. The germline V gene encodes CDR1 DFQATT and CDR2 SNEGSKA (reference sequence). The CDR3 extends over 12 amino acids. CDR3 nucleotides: TGCAGTGCCGCCAAGCTGGGTTTGGAGCAGTTCTTC. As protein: CSAAKLGLEQFF.